This TCR beta chain was sequenced for a study of T cell clones after liver transplantation. TCRdb keeps only in-frame clones here, not all; method: immunoSEQ multiplex PCR. The repertoire includes 6,500 to 8,500 clones, 60% to 75% of them detected once, and over 25% sits in the top ten. The CDR3 is 16 amino acids. Trimming removed 0 bases from V and 4 bases from J; junction bases left unmatched: 4. The germline gives CDR1 MRHNA, CDR2 SNTAGT. This clone was recorded only once. This receptor was taken from a human donor who received a liver transplant. The sample here was CD8+ T cells from blood, taken before liver transplant. V is TRBV6-4 and J is TRBJ2-2; 8 bases line up with TRBD2. CDR3 in amino acids: CASSDSPSGFTGELFF. The CDR3, as DNA: TGTGCCAGCAGTGACTCGCCTAGCGGGTTCACCGGGGAGCTGTTTTTT.